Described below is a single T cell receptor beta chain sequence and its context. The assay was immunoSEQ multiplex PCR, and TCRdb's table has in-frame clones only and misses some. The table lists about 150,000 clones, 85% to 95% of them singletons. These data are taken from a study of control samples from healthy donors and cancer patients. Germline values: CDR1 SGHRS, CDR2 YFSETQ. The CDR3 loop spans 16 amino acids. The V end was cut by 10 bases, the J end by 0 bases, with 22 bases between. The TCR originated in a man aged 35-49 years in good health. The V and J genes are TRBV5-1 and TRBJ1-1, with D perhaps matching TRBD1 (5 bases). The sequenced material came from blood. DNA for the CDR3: TGCGCCCCTCTGGGGGGAGATTACGGGGTGAACACTGAAGCTTTCTTT. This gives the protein CAPLGGDYGVNTEAFF.